The 5 T cell receptor beta chains reported below all come from one sample, sequenced in a study of T cell repertoires in cytomegalovirus infection. Their antigen targets remain unknown. TCRdb reprocessed the reads via MiXCR and lists one record per CDR3 protein. This table holds more than 90,000 distinct CDR3 sequences, around 10% found once. Material: PBMCs, sequenced either directly or after in vitro stimulation (not recorded which). The receptor set was obtained from a human donor in good health (CMV status not recorded). Some clones in this sample may be carry-over from other donors' samples.

This clonotype appeared many times. CDR3 in DNA: TGTGCCAGCAGCCTGGCCGGGACTAGCGGGAGCTATGAGCAGTTCTTC. It yields the protein CASSLAGTSGSYEQFF. J is TRBJ2-1 and V is TRBV7-2; TRBD2 matches 14 bases. The V gene end was trimmed by 5 bases and the J gene end by 8 bases; junction bases not matched to a gene: 8. The germline gives CDR1 SGHTA, CDR2 FQGNSA. The CDR3 loop spans 16 amino acids. The full variable domain, its missing parts supplied by reference TRBV7-2 and TRBJ2-1, is GAGVSQSPSNKVTEKGKDVELRCDPISGHTALYWYRQSLGQGLEFLIYFQGNSAPDKSGLPSDRFSAERTGGSVSTLTIQRTQQEDSAVYLCASSLAGTSGSYEQFFGPGTRLTVL.

This clonotype was detected a few times. The chain has TRBV19 and TRBJ2-3; maybe TRBD1 (5 bases). From germline, CDR1 is LNHDA and CDR2 SQIVND (reference sequence). Trimming took off 5 bases at V and 5 bases at J, with 17 bases between the two ends. The CDR3 is 15 amino acids. The CDR3 sequence is CASSWLGPQGDTQYF. CDR3 bases: TGTGCCAGTAGTTGGCTCGGGCCCCAGGGAGATACGCAGTATTTT. Full variable domain (remainder filled in from reference TRBV19 and TRBJ2-3): DGGITQSPKYLFRKEGQNVTLSCEQNLNHDAMYWYRQDPGQGLRLIYYSQIVNDFQKGDIAEGYSVSREKKESFPLTVTSAQKNPTAFYLCASSWLGPQGDTQYFGPGTRLTVL.

This clonotype has a handful of counts. This chain's CDR3 is CASSLDRGRELFF. For the CDR3, the DNA is TGTGCCAGCAGCTTAGACAGGGGGCGCGAACTGTTTTTT. The V and J genes are TRBV7-8 and TRBJ1-4, with TRBD1 identical over 9 bases. The V gene's germline CDR1 is SGHVS and CDR2 FQNEAQ. This CDR3 contains 13 residues. V shed 1 base, J shed 12 bases, and the junction held 3 bases outside the gene matches.

This clonotype was seen a few times. The V gene is TRBV19, the J gene TRBJ2-2, with D unclear. Trimming stripped 2 bases from V and 10 bases from J, with 8 bases between. There are 12 residues in the CDR3. The germline V gene encodes CDR1 LNHDA and CDR2 SQIVND (reference sequence). The CDR3 DNA is TGTGCCAGTAGTATACGGTACGAGGAGCTGTTTTTT. Amino acids: CASSIRYEELFF.

This chain uses TRBV20-1 with TRBJ1-6, with a weak D call TRBD1 (5 bases). The CDR3 length is 13 residues. Germline CDR1 DFQATT, CDR2 SNEGSKA (reference sequence). The ends were cut back, 6 bases at V and 9 bases at J, with 15 bases in the middle. The CDR3 protein is CSATRFGGSPLHF. CDR3 in DNA: TGCAGTGCCACCCGGTTCGGGGGTTCACCCCTCCACTTT.